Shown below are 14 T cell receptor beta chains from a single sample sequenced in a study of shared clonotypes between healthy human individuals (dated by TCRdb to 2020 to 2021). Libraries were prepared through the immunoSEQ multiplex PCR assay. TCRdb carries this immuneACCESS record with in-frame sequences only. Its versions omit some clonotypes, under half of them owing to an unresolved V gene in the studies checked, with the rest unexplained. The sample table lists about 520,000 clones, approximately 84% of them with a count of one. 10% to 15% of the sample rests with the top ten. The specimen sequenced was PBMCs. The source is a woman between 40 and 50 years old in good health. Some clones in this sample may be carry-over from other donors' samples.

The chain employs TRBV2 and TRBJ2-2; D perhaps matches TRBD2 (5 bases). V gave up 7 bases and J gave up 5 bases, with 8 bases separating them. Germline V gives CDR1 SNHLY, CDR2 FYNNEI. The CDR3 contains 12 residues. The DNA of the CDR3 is TGTGCCAGCACTCGGGGTACCGGGGAGCTGTTTTTT. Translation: CASTRGTGELFF.

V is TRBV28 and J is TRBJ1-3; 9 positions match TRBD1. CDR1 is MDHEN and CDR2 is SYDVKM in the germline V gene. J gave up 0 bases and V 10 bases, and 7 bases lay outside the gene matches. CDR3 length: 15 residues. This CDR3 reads CATHRGPSSGNTIYF. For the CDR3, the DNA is TGTGCCACCCACAGGGGGCCTTCCTCTGGAAACACCATATATTTT.

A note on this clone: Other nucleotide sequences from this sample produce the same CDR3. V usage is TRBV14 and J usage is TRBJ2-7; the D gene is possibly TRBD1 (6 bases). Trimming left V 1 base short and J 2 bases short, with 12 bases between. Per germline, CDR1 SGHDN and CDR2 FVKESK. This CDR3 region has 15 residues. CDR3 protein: CASSQGQVSTYEQYF. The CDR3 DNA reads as TGTGCCAGCAGCCAAGGACAGGTTTCTACCTACGAGCAGTACTTC.

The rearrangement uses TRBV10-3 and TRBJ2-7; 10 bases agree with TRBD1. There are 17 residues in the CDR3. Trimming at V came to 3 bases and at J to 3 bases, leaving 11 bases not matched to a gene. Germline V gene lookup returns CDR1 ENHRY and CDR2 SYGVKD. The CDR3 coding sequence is TGTGCCATCAGTGACTCATTACCGGGACAGGGGAGCTACGAGCAGTACTTC. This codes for CAISDSLPGQGSYEQYF.

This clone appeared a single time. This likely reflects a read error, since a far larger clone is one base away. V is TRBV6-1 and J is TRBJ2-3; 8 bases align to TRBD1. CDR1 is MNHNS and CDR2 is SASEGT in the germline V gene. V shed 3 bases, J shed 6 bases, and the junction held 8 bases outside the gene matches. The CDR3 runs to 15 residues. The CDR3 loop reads CASSERTGSVDTQYF. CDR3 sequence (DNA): TGTGCCAGCAGTGAGAGGACAGGGAGCGTGGATACGCAGTATTTT.

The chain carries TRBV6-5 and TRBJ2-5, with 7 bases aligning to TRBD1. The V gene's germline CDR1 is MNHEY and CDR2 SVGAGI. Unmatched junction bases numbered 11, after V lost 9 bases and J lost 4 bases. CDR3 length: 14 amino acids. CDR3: CASKDRAFSETQYF. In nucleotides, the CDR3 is TGTGCCAGTAAAGACAGGGCATTTTCAGAGACCCAGTACTTC.

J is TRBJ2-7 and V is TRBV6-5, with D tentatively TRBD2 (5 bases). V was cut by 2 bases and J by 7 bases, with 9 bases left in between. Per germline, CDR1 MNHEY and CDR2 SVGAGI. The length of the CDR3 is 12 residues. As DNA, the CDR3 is TGTGCCAGCAGTTACCAGACGGGAGAGCAGTACTTC. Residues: CASSYQTGEQYF.

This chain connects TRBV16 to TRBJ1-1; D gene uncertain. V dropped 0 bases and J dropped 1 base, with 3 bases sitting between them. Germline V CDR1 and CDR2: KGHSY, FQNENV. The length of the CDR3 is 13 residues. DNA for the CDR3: TGTGCCAGCAGCCAATCTCAGAACACTGAAGCTTTCTTT. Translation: CASSQSQNTEAFF.

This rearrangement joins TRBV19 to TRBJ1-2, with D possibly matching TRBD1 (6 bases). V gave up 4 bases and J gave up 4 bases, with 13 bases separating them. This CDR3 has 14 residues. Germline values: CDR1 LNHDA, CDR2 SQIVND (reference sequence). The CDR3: CASSTSTGPYGYTF. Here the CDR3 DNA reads TGTGCCAGTAGTACCTCGACAGGCCCCTATGGCTACACCTTC.

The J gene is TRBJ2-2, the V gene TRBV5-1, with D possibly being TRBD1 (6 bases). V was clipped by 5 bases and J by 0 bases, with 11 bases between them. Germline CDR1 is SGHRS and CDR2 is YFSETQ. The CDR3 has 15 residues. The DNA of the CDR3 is TGCGCCAGCAGTTACGGGACACCGAACACCGGGGAGCTGTTTTTT. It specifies CASSYGTPNTGELFF.

The CDR3 is CASSARDREYNEQFF. CDR3 sequence (DNA): TGTGCCAGCAGCGCCCGGGACAGAGAATACAATGAGCAGTTCTTC. This sequence joins TRBV7-9 and TRBJ2-1; 7 bases map to TRBD1. V dropped 5 bases and J dropped 4; count of bases not matched to a gene: 8. In germline, CDR1 is SEHNR, CDR2 FQNEAQ (reference sequence). This CDR3 spans 15 amino acids.

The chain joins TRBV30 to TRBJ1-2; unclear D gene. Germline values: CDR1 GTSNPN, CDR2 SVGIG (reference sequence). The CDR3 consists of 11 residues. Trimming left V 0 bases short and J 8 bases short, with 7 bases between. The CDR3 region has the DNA TGTGCCTGGAGTGTACGGTCAGGCTACACCTTC. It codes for CAWSVRSGYTF.

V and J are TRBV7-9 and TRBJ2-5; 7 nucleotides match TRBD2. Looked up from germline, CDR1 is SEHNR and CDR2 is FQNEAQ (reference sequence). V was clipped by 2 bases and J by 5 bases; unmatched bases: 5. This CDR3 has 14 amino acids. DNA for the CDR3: TGTGCCAGCAGCTTAAGCGGGAACGCGGAGACCCAGTACTTC. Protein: CASSLSGNAETQYF. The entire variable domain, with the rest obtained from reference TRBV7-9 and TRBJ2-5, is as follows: DTGVSQNPRHKITKRGQNVTFRCDPISEHNRLYWYRQTLGQGPEFLTYFQNEAQLEKSRLLSDRFSAERPKGSFSTLEIQRTEQGDSAMYLCASSLSGNAETQYFGPGTRLLVL.

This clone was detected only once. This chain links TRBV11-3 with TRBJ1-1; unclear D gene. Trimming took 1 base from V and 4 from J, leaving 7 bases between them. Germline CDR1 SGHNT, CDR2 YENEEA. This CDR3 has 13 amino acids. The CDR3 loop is CASSLAKGTEAFF. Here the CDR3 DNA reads TGTGCCAGCAGCTTAGCCAAGGGCACTGAAGCTTTCTTT.